This T cell receptor (beta chain) appears in the sequencing data of a study of CD8+CD57+ T cells in acquired aplastic anemia. The CDR3 is 13 residues long. With 5 bases clipped from V and 4 bases from J, the junction kept 3 bases outside the gene matches. The germline CDR1 and CDR2 sequences are LNHDA and SQIVND (reference sequence). By flow cytometry, patients selected for sequencing had shown an expansion of CD8+CD57+ cells. General study results and limits: Patient and control CD8+ Simpson's diversity was not significantly different.

The use of genomic DNA as template underpinned the TCR beta VDJ and CDR3 profiling. TCRdb processed the reads anew with MiXCR; each CDR3 protein has one entry. The sample includes around 220,000 distinct CDR3 sequences, roughly 50% seen only once; the top ten take 15% to 20%. A remark on this clonotype: The antigen remains undetermined.

This receptor was obtained from a human donor with aplastic anemia. The V and J genes are TRBV19 and TRBJ1-2; TRBD1 agrees at 8 bases. The sequenced sample was sorted CD4+, CD8+, or CD8+CD57+ T cells (not recorded which) from PBMCs. CDR3 DNA: TGTGCCAGTAGTGCCACAGGGGGCTATGGCTACACCTTC. Protein product: CASSATGGYGYTF. Based on the CDR3 plus reference TRBV19 and TRBJ1-2, the full variable domain is DGGITQSPKYLFRKEGQNVTLSCEQNLNHDAMYWYRQDPGQGLRLIYYSQIVNDFQKGDIAEGYSVSREKKESFPLTVTSAQKNPTAFYLCASSATGGYGYTFGSGTRLTVV.